This T cell receptor (beta chain) appears in the sequencing data of a study of blood T cells in healthy people across ages. General study findings and limits: The donors' CMV status was not determined, possibly confounding changes in expanded clonotypes.

Sample-barcoded 5' priming and a J-beta primer mix drove a second PCR of about 6 to 12 cycles. TCRdb reanalysed the 5' RACE reads using MiXCR and keeps one entry per CDR3 protein. The sample lists roughly 1,000,000 distinct CDR3 sequences, about 25% seen once, with around 0.75% in the top ten. Details on this clonotype: Its antigen is still unknown.

Germline V lookup: CDR1 LNHNV, CDR2 YYDKDF (reference sequence). The V end was cut by 3 bases, the J end by 8 bases, with 14 bases between. The CDR3 length is 15 residues. Another study also made use of these data, one on T cells of mothers and their children.

The chain links TRBV15 to TRBJ1-6; D may be TRBD1 (6 bases). The source material was blood. The TCR sequence derives from a girl aged 2 to 9 in good health. CDR3 sequence: CATSRDGQTDSPLHF. CDR3 nucleotides: TGTGCCACCAGCAGGGACGGACAGACAGATTCACCCCTCCACTTT.